The rows below give T cell receptor beta chains drawn from one sample of a study of blood T cell repertoires in COVID-19. Measured with immunoSEQ multiplex PCR; TCRdb has only the in-frame clones, and not every one. The table has some 110,000 clones, around 90% seen once; the top ten hold over 7%. Source material: peripheral blood. All receptors come from a human donor in a cohort sampled during active COVID-19. CDR3s include the opening cysteine and the closing phenylalanine or tryptophan. D genes are given only for firm matches. The size field is filled for only some rows; it gives once, few, many or a size class.

V	D	J	size	DNA	CDR3
TRBV4-1	-	TRBJ1-6	-	TGCGCCAGCAGCCAAGATTGGGAAGGCAGGGCGAATTCACCCCTCCACTTT	CASSQDWEGRANSPLHF
TRBV28	-	TRBJ2-7	once	TGTGCCAGCTCCCTTGCCAGGTATCTCTACGAGCAGTACTTC	CASSLARYLYEQYF
TRBV9	TRBD2	TRBJ2-3	-	TGTGCCAGCAGCCTCGACGCGGGGGGTGAAGATACGCAGTATTTT	CASSLDAGGEDTQYF
TRBV9	-	TRBJ1-1	once	TGTGCCAGCAGCGTAGATCCCCGAAGGAGCACTGAAGCTTTCTTT	CASSVDPRRSTEAFF
TRBV5-4	-	TRBJ1-1	-	TGTGCCAGCAGGACTGGGGGGGCTGGCACTGAAGCTTTCTTT	CASRTGGAGTEAFF
TRBV10-3	-	TRBJ1-6	-	TGTGCCGCGAGACAGCAGAATAATTCACCCCTCCACTTT	CAARQQNNSPLHF
TRBV5-8	TRBD1	TRBJ1-3	-	TGTGCCAGCAGCAAGACCGGGACAGGAGGACCGTCGACCATATATTTT	CASSKTGTGGPSTIYF
TRBV5-1	TRBD1	TRBJ2-7	-	TGCGCCAGCAGCTTGGTTAGGACAGGGGTAGGCGAGCAGTACTTC	CASSLVRTGVGEQYF
TRBV28	TRBD2	TRBJ2-7	-	TGTGCCGGATCGGGACTAGCGGGAGGGAAAACCTACGAGCAGTACTTC	CAGSGLAGGKTYEQYF
TRBV28	TRBD1	TRBJ1-6	-	TGTGCCAGCAGTTTCGGGACAGGCTTAAAGGCACCCCTCCACTTT	CASSFGTGLKAPLHF
TRBV27	TRBD1	TRBJ1-3	-	TGTGCCAGCAGGCCGGACAGGGGACTGTCTGGAAACACCATATATTTT	CASRPDRGLSGNTIYF
TRBV28	TRBD1	TRBJ1-4	-	TGTGCCAGCAGTTTTACCCCGGGACAGAACGAAAAACTGTTTTTT	CASSFTPGQNEKLFF
TRBV5-1	TRBD1	TRBJ2-2	-	TGCGCCAGCAGCTTGGAGGGACAGGGGGACACCGGGGAGCTGTTTTTT	CASSLEGQGDTGELFF
TRBV11-2	-	TRBJ1-3	-	TGTGCCAGCAGCTTAGGGAGGCAGTTCGCTGGAAACACCATATATTTT	CASSLGRQFAGNTIYF
TRBV27	-	TRBJ1-2	-	TGTGCCAGCAGACGTACAGATATTAACTATGGCTACACCTTC	CASRRTDINYGYTF
TRBV18	TRBD1	TRBJ1-1	-	TGTGCCAGCTCATTTGGGCAGGGGGGCACTGAAGCTTTCTTT	CASSFGQGGTEAFF
TRBV28	TRBD1	TRBJ2-5	-	TGTGCCAGCAGCCCCACAGGGGTCAAAGAGACCCAGTACTTC	CASSPTGVKETQYF
TRBV6-6	-	TRBJ2-7	-	TGTGCCAGCAGTTACGGTCAGGGGATGAATGAGCAGTACTTC	CASSYGQGMNEQYF
TRBV6-1	-	TRBJ1-5	-	TGTGCCAGCAGTGATTGGGCAGCCCAGCATTTT	CASSDWAAQHF
TRBV11-1	-	TRBJ2-6	-	TGTGCCAGCAGCCAGGTCCCCTCTGGGGCCAACGTCCTGACTTTC	CASSQVPSGANVLTF
TRBV6-1	-	TRBJ2-3	-	TGTGCCAGCAGTGGGAGGGGGGGGCCGAGCACAGATACGCAGTATTTT	CASSGRGGPSTDTQYF
TRBV11-2	TRBD2	TRBJ2-7	few	TGTGCCAGCAGCACCAGATCAGCGGGAGGGATCTCCTACGAGCAGTACTTC	CASSTRSAGGISYEQYF
TRBV3-1/TRBV3-2	-	TRBJ1-4	-	TGTGCCAGCAGCCCGACGAGGACAGCTACTAATGAAAAACTGTTTTTT	CASSPTRTATNEKLFF
TRBV28	-	TRBJ1-3	once	TGTGCCAGCAGTTTCCCAGGGACTGGAAACACCATATATTTT	CASSFPGTGNTIYF
TRBV25-1	TRBD2	TRBJ2-1	-	TGTGCCAGCAGTGACCGTCCGGGACTAGCGGGAGGAAGCAATGAGCAGTTCTTC	CASSDRPGLAGGSNEQFF
TRBV24-1	-	TRBJ2-3	-	TGTGCCACCAGTGAATCTCTGACAGCTAGCACAGATACGCAGTATTTT	CATSESLTASTDTQYF
TRBV25-1	TRBD1	TRBJ1-2	-	TGTGCCAGCAGTGCTCTAGGACAGGGGGCAAAGAGAGGTGGCTACACCTTC	CASSALGQGAKRGGYTF
TRBV28	-	TRBJ2-5	-	TGTGCCAGCAGCAACCCCAGGGGTTTTGGAGAGACCCAGTACTTC	CASSNPRGFGETQYF
TRBV10-3	-	TRBJ2-1	-	TGTGCCATCAGTATTTTAGTGGCGGATGAGCAGTTCTTC	CAISILVADEQFF
TRBV7-9	-	TRBJ2-7	-	TGTGCCAGCAGCTTAGCGCTCAGGGAGCAGTACTTC	CASSLALREQYF
TRBV29-1	-	TRBJ2-7	-	TGCAGCGTTGGGCTCACAGGGAACTACGAGCAGTACTTC	CSVGLTGNYEQYF
TRBV11-3	-	TRBJ1-1	-	TGTGCCAGCAGCGAGGACAGAACCGAAGCTTTCTTT	CASSEDRTEAFF
TRBV7-6	-	TRBJ2-7	-	TGTGCCAGCAGCCCCCTGCAGGGGCAGACCTACGAGCAGTACTTC	CASSPLQGQTYEQYF
TRBV29-1	-	TRBJ2-7	few	TGCAGCGTTTTTGGAGGGCCCAATACCTCCTACGAGCAGTACTTC	CSVFGGPNTSYEQYF
TRBV18	TRBD1	TRBJ2-1	-	TGTGCCAGCTCTTCCTCCGGGACAGGGGGCTTCAATGAGCAGTTCTTC	CASSSSGTGGFNEQFF
TRBV10-3	TRBD1	TRBJ1-2	-	TGTGCCATCAGTGAGCGGGGACAGGGTCTCTATGGCTACACCTTC	CAISERGQGLYGYTF
TRBV4-1	TRBD1	TRBJ2-6	-	TGCGCCAGCAGCCAAAGGTTAGCAGGGGGCGCTGGGGCCAACGTCCTGACTTTC	CASSQRLAGGAGANVLTF
TRBV18	-	TRBJ2-7	-	TGTGCCAGCTGGCTGGGACAATACTCCTACGAGCAGTACTTC	CASWLGQYSYEQYF
TRBV19	-	TRBJ1-2	-	TGTGCCAGTAGTGTTAGTACGGCTAACTATGGCTACACCTTC	CASSVSTANYGYTF
TRBV11-3	TRBD1	TRBJ2-1	-	TGTGCCAGCAGCTTGTCGACAGGGGGTACCTACAATGAGCAGTTCTTC	CASSLSTGGTYNEQFF
TRBV2	-	TRBJ1-2	-	TGTGCCAGCAGAATAAGGGGGGGTGGCTACACCTTC	CASRIRGGGYTF
TRBV6-5	-	TRBJ2-1	-	TGTGCCAGCAAGGGAGTTGGAAGGGCCGATGAGCAGTTCTTC	CASKGVGRADEQFF
TRBV11-3	TRBD1	TRBJ1-2	-	TGTGCCAGCAGCCCCGGGACAGGGGGCGATTCGGCTGGCTACACCTTC	CASSPGTGGDSAGYTF
TRBV12-3/TRBV12-4	-	TRBJ2-2	-	TGTGCCAGCAGTTCGGGACTTCTCGGGGAGCTGTTTTTT	CASSSGLLGELFF
TRBV11-3	TRBD1	TRBJ2-5	once	TGTGCCAGCAGCCTGCAGGGGGCAGGAGAGACCCAGTACTTC	CASSLQGAGETQYF
TRBV3-1/TRBV3-2	-	TRBJ1-1	once	TGTGCCAGCAGCCAAGACACTCAGAACACTGAAGCTTTCTTT	CASSQDTQNTEAFF